These 17 T cell receptor beta chains were sequenced from one sample in a study of regulatory T cells in long-lasting Graves disease. Assembly of TCR beta libraries relied on iRepertoire HTBI primers together with Arm-PCR of CDR3 regions. TCRdb processed the multiplex PCR reads anew with MiXCR; each CDR3 protein has one entry. Of 450,000 to 600,000 distinct CDR3 sequences listed, approximately 13% are singletons. The time point was: newly diagnosed GD, antithyroid drugs for less than 3 months. The authors made the TCR library using RNA they extracted from PBMCs. These records were also assigned to another study, of T cells in Graves' hyperthyroidism and ophthalmopathy.

The sequencing used peripheral blood mononuclear cells (PBMCs), collected at new diagnosis, from a patient treated with antithyroid drugs. The receptors were gathered from a man aged 25 to 40 with Graves disease.

This clonotype was detected many times. This sequence joins TRBV10-1 and TRBJ2-3; D ambiguous. Trimming shortened V by 2 bases and J by 6 bases, and 15 bases separated the two germline ends. The CDR3 length is 15 residues. In germline, CDR1 is WNHNN, CDR2 SYGVQD (reference sequence). In DNA, the CDR3 is TGCGCCAGCAGTGAGGCAATCGATGGTTCGGATACGCAGTATTTT. It translates to CASSEAIDGSDTQYF.

In this sample, this clonotype turned up many times. The gene calls are TRBV11-2 and TRBJ2-7; unclear D gene. With 6 bases removed from V and 3 bases from J, the gap between germline ends came to 6 bases. The CDR3 runs 11 residues. Germline loops: CDR1 SGHAT, CDR2 FQNNGV. CDR3: CASRSFYEQYF. The CDR3, as DNA: TGTGCCAGCAGATCCTTCTACGAGCAGTACTTC.

This clonotype was counted only a few times. The chain recombines TRBV20-1 with TRBJ2-7; 7 bases match TRBD1. CDR3 length: 11 residues. The junction had 3 bases not matched to a gene; V was cut back by 6 bases and J by 4 bases. Germline V gives CDR1 DFQATT, CDR2 SNEGSKA (reference sequence). The CDR3 region is CSAGTVYEQYF. CDR3 bases: TGCAGTGCGGGGACAGTATACGAGCAGTACTTC.

The rearrangement joins TRBV29-1 to TRBJ2-5; D is ambiguous. V was clipped by 5 bases and J by 5 bases, with 9 bases between them. This CDR3 has 11 amino acids. The germline V gene encodes CDR1 SQVTM and CDR2 ANQGSEA. CDR3 protein: CSVLSWETQYF. As DNA, the CDR3 is TGCAGCGTTCTTAGTTGGGAGACCCAGTACTTC.

The genes are TRBV20-1 and TRBJ1-3; D ambiguous. The CDR3 runs to 11 residues. V was clipped by 4 bases and J by 1 base, with 2 bases between them. CDR1 is DFQATT, CDR2 SNEGSKA, per germline (reference sequence). Here the CDR3 reads CSAKSGNTIYF. CDR3 bases: TGCAGTGCTAAGTCTGGAAACACCATATATTTT.

The chain employs TRBV29-1 and TRBJ2-4; possibly TRBD2 for D (6 bases). Trimming took 4 bases from V and 0 from J, leaving 10 bases between them. The CDR3 covers 14 residues. The germline V gene encodes CDR1 SQVTM and CDR2 ANQGSEA. The CDR3 bases are TGCAGCGTTGCTGGGAGGTTAGCCAAAAACATTCAGTACTTC. This codes for CSVAGRLAKNIQYF.

For the CDR3, the DNA is TGTGCCAGCAGTGCCTGGACGGATAGCAATCAGCCCCAGCATTTT. Translated: CASSAWTDSNQPQHF. V usage is TRBV6-1 and J usage is TRBJ1-5; D gene unclear. Germline values: CDR1 MNHNS, CDR2 SASEGT. The CDR3 loop spans 15 amino acids. The V and J ends lost 4 bases and 0 bases respectively, with 10 bases between them.

This clonotype was seen ten or more times. V usage is TRBV29-1 and J usage is TRBJ2-7; perhaps TRBD1 as D (5 bases). Germline V gives CDR1 SQVTM, CDR2 ANQGSEA. V was clipped by 1 base and J by 4 bases, with 11 bases between them. This CDR3 region has 13 residues. The CDR3 region is CSVEGPQGYEQYF. The CDR3, as DNA: TGCAGCGTTGAAGGACCCCAGGGTTACGAGCAGTACTTC.

The chain uses TRBV7-9 and TRBJ1-4; D remains unclear. The germline CDR1 and CDR2 sequences are SEHNR and FQNEAQ (reference sequence). Trimming left V 7 bases short and J 7 bases short, with 16 bases between. The length of the CDR3 is 14 residues. CDR3 protein: CASTSRAVGEKLFF. CDR3 in DNA: TGTGCCAGCACGTCGAGGGCAGTGGGTGAAAAACTGTTTTTT.

This clonotype showed up just a few times. The J gene is TRBJ2-7, the V gene TRBV20-1, with TRBD2 identical over 8 bases. Germline V lookup: CDR1 DFQATT, CDR2 SNEGSKA (reference sequence). CDR3 length equals 15 residues. J was trimmed by 3 bases and V by 6 bases; bases with no gene match: 13. CDR3: CSASPKEGLDYEQYF. The CDR3 region has the DNA TGCAGTGCCTCTCCAAAGGAGGGACTAGACTACGAGCAGTACTTC.

This clonotype appeared a single time. V gene TRBV11-1 combines with J gene TRBJ2-3, with 8 bases aligning to TRBD2. The germline CDR1 and CDR2 sequences are SGHAT and FQDESV (reference sequence). With 5 bases clipped from V and 8 bases from J, the junction kept 6 bases outside the gene matches. The CDR3 is 13 amino acids. The CDR3 region is CASSPGTSSTQYF. Written as DNA, the CDR3 is TGTGCCAGCAGCCCGGGGACTAGTTCTACGCAGTATTTT.

There are many counts of this clonotype. The chain uses TRBV12-3 or TRBV12-4 and TRBJ2-3, with D maybe TRBD2 (6 bases). The CDR3 length is 15 residues. Trimming removed 1 base at V and 2 bases at J, with 10 bases between. CDR3 sequence: CASSLDGSLTDTQYF. The DNA of the CDR3 is TGTGCCAGCAGTTTAGACGGGAGTCTCACAGATACGCAGTATTTT.

This clonotype was detected a few times. The genes are TRBV19 and TRBJ2-5, with 9 bases that match TRBD1. This CDR3 spans 15 amino acids. Germline CDR1 is LNHDA and CDR2 is SQIVND (reference sequence). The V gene end was trimmed by 3 bases and the J gene end by 4 bases; junction bases not matched to a gene: 6. The CDR3, as DNA: TGTGCCAGTAGTATTGGACAGGGGACACGAGAGACCCAGTACTTC. It translates to CASSIGQGTRETQYF.

This clonotype occurred a few times. This chain joins TRBV29-1 and TRBJ1-1; 9 positions match TRBD1. Germline CDR1 and CDR2: SQVTM and ANQGSEA. The CDR3 is 13 amino acids. V was pared by 3 bases and J by 3 bases, with 2 bases of the junction left unmatched. The CDR3 nucleotides are TGCAGCGTTGAGGACAGGGGATACACTGAAGCTTTCTTT. Residues: CSVEDRGYTEAFF. Combining the CDR3 with reference TRBV29-1 and TRBJ1-1 gives the whole variable domain SAVISQKPSRDICQRGTSLTIQCQVDSQVTMMFWYRQQPGQSLTLIATANQGSEATYESGFVIDKFPISRPNLTFSTLTVSNMSPEDSSIYLCSVEDRGYTEAFFGQGTRLTVV.

Details on this clonotype: This could be a read error, since a much larger clone is one nucleotide away. The conserved final phenylalanine or tryptophan is absent from the CDR3, which likely points to a read error. The CDR3 DNA reads TGCAGCGCTGAATGGGGGCGGGAGACCCAGTACCTC. Amino acid sequence: CSAEWGRETQYL. The chain is built from TRBV29-1 and TRBJ2-5; possible D gene TRBD1, 6 bases. CDR1 and CDR2 from the germline V gene are SQVTM and ANQGSEA. This CDR3 is 12 amino acids long.

The rearrangement uses TRBV20-1 and TRBJ2-1, with a possible D match to TRBD1 (5 bases). CDR1 and CDR2 (germline): DFQATT, SNEGSKA (reference sequence). The CDR3 consists of 16 residues. The V end was cut by 7 bases, the J end by 5 bases, with 24 bases between. In nucleotides, the CDR3 is TGCAGTGTCCTCCTCGGGTACAGGAGAAACAACAATGAGCAGTTCTTC. Translated, it gives CSVLLGYRRNNNEQFF.

Concerning this clonotype: A much larger clone lies one base from this, so it may be a read error. The V call is TRBV7-9, the J call TRBJ2-1; TRBD2 matches 10 bases. Germline CDR1 is SEHNR and CDR2 is FQNEAQ (reference sequence). This CDR3 region has 17 residues. In nucleotides, the CDR3 is TGTGCCAGCAGCCTCAGAGCGGGAGGGGAGGGTAGCAATGAGCAGTCCTTC. Translating it yields CASSLRAGGEGSNEQSF.